This TCR beta chain was sequenced during a study of blood T cells in healthy people across ages. The use of a sample-barcoded 5' primer and a J-beta primer mix characterized a second PCR of roughly 6 to 12 cycles. Each cDNA molecule was tagged by a template-switch adaptor with 12 random nucleotides. TCRdb redid the calling of the 5' RACE reads with MiXCR, one entry per CDR3 protein. The sample has over 700,000 distinct CDR3 sequences, about 25% seen once. Sample donors were healthy Caucasian individuals that came from Russia, aged about 6 to 95. Germline loops: CDR1 SEHNR, CDR2 FQNEAQ (reference sequence). CDR3 length: 15 residues. The V gene lost 4 bases and the J gene lost 3 bases, with 12 bases spanning the gap. This clonotype was found a few times. This sample also appeared in a second study, on T cells of mothers and their children.

This clonotype was obtained from a boy between 10 and 17 years old in good health. Sequencing was carried out using blood. This chain links TRBV7-9 with TRBJ2-2, with D unresolved. The CDR3 nucleotides read TGTGCCAGCAGCTCCCGCTTCACCGACACCGGGGAGCTGTTTTTT. Its translation: CASSSRFTDTGELFF. The full variable domain, in which reference TRBV7-9 and TRBJ2-2 provide the parts outside the CDR3, is DTGVSQNPRHKITKRGQNVTFRCDPISEHNRLYWYRQTLGQGPEFLTYFQNEAQLEKSRLLSDRFSAERPKGSFSTLEIQRTEQGDSAMYLCASSSRFTDTGELFFGEGSRLTVL.